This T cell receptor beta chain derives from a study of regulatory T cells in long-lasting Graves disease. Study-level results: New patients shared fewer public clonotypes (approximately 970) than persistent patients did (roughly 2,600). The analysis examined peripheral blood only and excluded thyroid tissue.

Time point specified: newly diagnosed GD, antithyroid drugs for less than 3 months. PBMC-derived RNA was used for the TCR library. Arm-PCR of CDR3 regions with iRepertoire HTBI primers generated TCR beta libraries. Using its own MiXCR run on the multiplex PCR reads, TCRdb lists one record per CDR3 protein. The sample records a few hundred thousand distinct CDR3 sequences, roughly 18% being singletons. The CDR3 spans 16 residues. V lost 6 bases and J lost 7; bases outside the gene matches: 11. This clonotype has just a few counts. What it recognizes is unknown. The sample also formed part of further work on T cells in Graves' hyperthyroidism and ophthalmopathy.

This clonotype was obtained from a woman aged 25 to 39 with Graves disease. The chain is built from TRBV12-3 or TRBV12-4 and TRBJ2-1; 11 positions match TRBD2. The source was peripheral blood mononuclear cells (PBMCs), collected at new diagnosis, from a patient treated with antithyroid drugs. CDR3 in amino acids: CASSPTSGGKINEQFF. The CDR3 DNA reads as TGTGCCAGCAGCCCTACTAGCGGGGGTAAAATTAATGAGCAGTTCTTC.